The 14 T cell receptor beta chains listed next were all sequenced from one sample in a study of naive and memory T cell subsets. Two oligonucleotides, mixed equimolar, formed the beta constant-region primer covering TRBC1 and TRBC2. Four rounds of PCR amplified the ligated cDNA using nested alpha and beta constant-region primers plus SP2. MiXCR, applied by TCRdb to the UMI-ligation and nested PCR reads, yields one record per CDR3 protein. There are around 100,000 distinct CDR3 sequences in the sample; about 14% occur only once, and around 2.7% lies in the top ten. These receptors lack a known antigen. General study findings and limits: A few larger clonotypes appeared in naive repertoires, especially CD8, possibly memory cells re-expressing CD45RA.

The specimen was naive CD8+ T cells from blood. The receptor source for this set is a human donor in good health.

The chain is built from TRBV5-4 and TRBJ1-2; maybe TRBD1 (6 bases). V gave up 5 bases and J gave up 7 bases, with 15 bases separating them. This CDR3 region has 13 residues. Germline CDR1 and CDR2: SGHNT and YYREEE (reference sequence). The CDR3 nucleotides are TGTGCCAGCAGACCGGGGGGCGCGGCTGGCTACACCTTC. Residues: CASRPGGAAGYTF.

This chain links TRBV20-1 with TRBJ1-1; perhaps TRBD1 as D (5 bases). Germline CDR1 is DFQATT and CDR2 is SNEGSKA (reference sequence). The CDR3 spans 13 residues. With 6 bases removed from V and 1 base from J, the gap between germline ends came to 12 bases. DNA of the CDR3: TGCAGTGCCCCGACAGTTCCGAACACTGAAGCTTTCTTT. This gives the protein CSAPTVPNTEAFF.

The chain combines TRBV12-3 or TRBV12-4 with TRBJ2-1, with D tentatively TRBD2 (6 bases). CDR3 length equals 16 residues. Trimming took off 3 bases at V and 5 bases at J, with 17 bases between the two ends. CDR3 bases: TGTGCCAGCAGTTTTATTCCGGCGGGATCTAACAATGAGCAGTTCTTC. It yields the protein CASSFIPAGSNNEQFF.

V gene TRBV12-3 or TRBV12-4 combines with J gene TRBJ2-3, with 8 bases lining up with TRBD2. Unmatched junction bases numbered 28, after V lost 8 bases and J lost 0 bases. There are 22 residues in the CDR3. The CDR3 sequence: CASSHPAAPGGSGTISTDTQYF. The CDR3 bases are TGTGCCAGCTCCCACCCTGCCGCCCCGGGCGGTAGCGGGACGATTAGCACAGATACGCAGTATTTT.

This clonotype appeared a few times. The chain employs TRBV30 and TRBJ1-1; D unclear. V lost 5 bases and J 3 bases, leaving 4 bases between the germline ends. CDR1 and CDR2 from the germline V gene are GTSNPN and SVGIG (reference sequence). The CDR3 loop spans 10 amino acids. In DNA form, the CDR3 reads TGTGCCTGGGACTACACTGAAGCTTTCTTT. Amino acid sequence: CAWDYTEAFF.

This clonotype has a count of ten or more. The rearrangement links TRBV7-9 to TRBJ2-1, with D tentatively TRBD1 or TRBD2 (5 bases each). The CDR3 sequence is 16 residues long. Germline V lookup: CDR1 SEHNR, CDR2 FQNEAQ (reference sequence). V gave up 5 bases and J gave up 5 bases, with 19 bases separating them. CDR3 DNA sequence: TGTGCCAGCAGCCCCGGGGACGGGCCTTCTCACAATGAGCAGTTCTTC. Its protein is CASSPGDGPSHNEQFF. Looking up the rest from reference TRBV7-9 and TRBJ2-1 gives the full variable domain: DTGVSQNPRHKITKRGQNVTFRCDPISEHNRLYWYRQTLGQGPEFLTYFQNEAQLEKSRLLSDRFSAERPKGSFSTLEIQRTEQGDSAMYLCASSPGDGPSHNEQFFGPGTRLTVL.

V gene TRBV9 combines with J gene TRBJ2-1; 9 nucleotides agree with TRBD2. Trimming at V came to 4 bases and at J to 4 bases, leaving 18 bases not matched to a gene. The germline CDR1 and CDR2 sequences are SGDLS and YYNGEE. This CDR3 is 19 amino acids long. CDR3 nucleotide sequence: TGTGCCAGCAGCCCCTATGAGGTGGAGGGACTAGCAGCTTACAATGAGCAGTTCTTC. Amino acids: CASSPYEVEGLAAYNEQFF.

The chain carries TRBV12-3 or TRBV12-4 and TRBJ1-2; 9 bases match TRBD1. Unmatched junction bases numbered 4, after V lost 5 bases and J lost 6 bases. This CDR3 is built from 13 residues. In nucleotides, the CDR3 is TGTGCCAGCAGTACTACAGGGGGCAATGGCTACACCTTC. Its protein is CASSTTGGNGYTF.

This clonotype was counted a few times. The rearrangement uses TRBV7-8 and TRBJ2-3; 14 positions match TRBD2. Germline lookup yields CDR1 SGHVS and CDR2 FQNEAQ. This CDR3 region has 16 residues. Losses at the gene ends were 5 bases for V and 6 bases for J; bases not matched to a gene: 7. CDR3 loop: CASSLRLAGGPDTQYF. The CDR3 nucleotides read TGTGCCAGCAGCCTACGACTAGCGGGGGGGCCCGATACGCAGTATTTT.

This clonotype was seen only a few times. This rearrangement joins TRBV4-3 to TRBJ2-5; TRBD2 matches at 13 bases. The CDR3 is 19 amino acids. Trimming removed 0 bases from V and 4 bases from J; junction bases left unmatched: 11. Per the germline V gene, CDR1 is LGHNA and CDR2 is YSLEER. CDR3 DNA sequence: TGCGCCAGCAGCCAAGATTGGACTAGCGGGAGTGAATCGGGAGAGACCCAGTACTTC. Protein sequence: CASSQDWTSGSESGETQYF.

V is TRBV15 and J is TRBJ2-1; D unresolved. CDR1 is LNHNV, CDR2 YYDKDF, per germline (reference sequence). Trimming removed 8 bases at V and 0 bases at J, with 8 bases between. The CDR3 runs 13 residues. CDR3 loop: CATLSSSYNEQFF. The CDR3 DNA reads TGTGCCACCCTTAGTAGCTCCTACAATGAGCAGTTCTTC.

The CDR3 is CASSPGQGYNEQFF. The CDR3 DNA follows: TGTGCCAGCAGCCCCGGACAGGGATACAATGAGCAGTTCTTC. The rearrangement joins TRBV9 to TRBJ2-1; 8 positions match TRBD1. Germline CDR1 reads SGDLS; CDR2 reads YYNGEE. This CDR3 has 14 amino acids. The trim removed 4 bases at V and 4 bases at J, leaving 4 bases unmatched. Based on the CDR3 plus reference TRBV9 and TRBJ2-1, the full variable domain is DSGVTQTPKHLITATGQRVTLRCSPRSGDLSVYWYQQSLDQGLQFLIQYYNGEERAKGNILERFSAQQFPDLHSELNLSSLELGDSALYFCASSPGQGYNEQFFGPGTRLTVL.

The chain links TRBV20-1 to TRBJ1-2; 7 bases map to TRBD1. The germline V gene encodes CDR1 DFQATT and CDR2 SNEGSKA (reference sequence). CDR3 length: 16 residues. V dropped 3 bases and J dropped 0; count of bases not matched to a gene: 10. The CDR3 DNA reads TGCAGTGCTAGTCACTTTTCGAGGGGGCCTAACTATGGCTACACCTTC. It encodes CSASHFSRGPNYGYTF.

This clonotype was observed at least ten times. This chain uses TRBV30 with TRBJ1-1, with D maybe TRBD1 (5 bases). Germline values: CDR1 GTSNPN, CDR2 SVGIG (reference sequence). Trimming took 2 bases from V and 1 from J, leaving 11 bases between them. CDR3 length: 14 residues. Here the CDR3 reads CAWSQLTGNTEAFF. DNA of the CDR3: TGTGCCTGGAGTCAGTTAACAGGGAACACTGAAGCTTTCTTT. Complete variable domain (other parts from reference TRBV30 and TRBJ1-1): SQTIHQWPATLVQPVGSPLSLECTVEGTSNPNLYWYRQAAGRGLQLLFYSVGIGQISSEVPQNLSASRPQDRQFILSSKKLLLSDSGFYLCAWSQLTGNTEAFFGQGTRLTVV.